The rows below give T cell receptor beta chains drawn from one sample of a study of cytomegalovirus exposure and HLA in healthy donors. The assay was immunoSEQ multiplex PCR, and TCRdb's table has in-frame clones only and misses some. The profile shows roughly 100,000 clones, around 77% of them singletons. Sequenced input: PBMCs. These receptors were taken from a male donor in good health and CMV-seropositive. The CDR3 runs from the conserved cysteine through the conserved F or W. The D gene is left open where the match is weak. Some rows mark clone size as missing; the rest say once, few, many or name a class of expanded clone.

cdr3_nt	cdr3_aa	v_call	d_call	clone_size	j_call
TGTGCCAGCAGCTTACAGGGGGCTCGGACTGAAGCTTTCTTT	CASSLQGARTEAFF	TRBV7-9	TRBD1	few	TRBJ1-1
TGCAGCGTTGGCGGGCCTTGGGAGCAGTACTTC	CSVGGPWEQYF	TRBV29-1	NA	NA	TRBJ2-7
TGCGCCAGCAGCGACCTACTAGGCCCCCAAGAGACCCAGTACTTC	CASSDLLGPQETQYF	TRBV4-3	NA	NA	TRBJ2-5
TGTGCCAGCAGTTCGCCCGGGACAGGGTACAATGAGCAGTTCTTC	CASSSPGTGYNEQFF	TRBV28	TRBD1	few	TRBJ2-1
TGCGCCAGCAGGGCTTACGTTTCCACCGGGGAGCTGTTTTTT	CASRAYVSTGELFF	TRBV4-3	NA	NA	TRBJ2-2
TGCAGCGTTGTCCCGGCGGGAGCTTTCTACAATGAGCAGTTCTTC	CSVVPAGAFYNEQFF	TRBV29-1	TRBD2	few	TRBJ2-1
TGTGCCAGCAGCCAAGGGGGGCCCGGGGCCAACGTCCTGACTTTC	CASSQGGPGANVLTF	TRBV14	NA	NA	TRBJ2-6
TGCGCCAGCAGCTTACAGGGAGGGAGGGAGACCCAGTACTTC	CASSLQGGRETQYF	TRBV5-4	NA	NA	TRBJ2-5
TGTGCCAGCAGCTTAATGGACACCAATGAGCAGTTCTTC	CASSLMDTNEQFF	TRBV7-3	NA	NA	TRBJ2-1
TGTGCCAGCAGCTTGACCGGGACACTCGGAAACACCATATATTTT	CASSLTGTLGNTIYF	TRBV7-3	NA	NA	TRBJ1-3
TGTGCCAGCAGTCTCGGGACTAGCGGCTACAATGAGCAGTTCTTC	CASSLGTSGYNEQFF	TRBV28	TRBD2	NA	TRBJ2-1
TGTGCCGGCAGCTTAGTTAGCTATGGCTACACCTTC	CAGSLVSYGYTF	TRBV7-8	NA	NA	TRBJ1-2
TGTGCCAGCAGCTTAGCTTTCCCGACAGGGGCCTACGAGCAGTACTTC	CASSLAFPTGAYEQYF	TRBV11-2	TRBD1	NA	TRBJ2-7
TGTGCCAGCAGCTTAGCCTCCCCACTTACAGACGGGGAGCTGTTTTTT	CASSLASPLTDGELFF	TRBV7-2	NA	once	TRBJ2-2
TGTGCCAGCAGCTCCAGGAGGGTTGCAGTTTCTGGGGCCAACGTCCTGACTTTC	CASSSRRVAVSGANVLTF	TRBV7-2	NA	NA	TRBJ2-6
TGTGCCAGTAGTAACCTACTAGCGGGAGGCCCGGATAGCTCCTACAATGAGCAGTTCTTC	CASSNLLAGGPDSSYNEQFF	TRBV19	TRBD2	NA	TRBJ2-1
TGTGCCAGCAGCCCGTTCAGCGGGAGAAGGCCGGGGGACAATGAGCAGTTCTTC	CASSPFSGRRPGDNEQFF	TRBV5-4	TRBD2	NA	TRBJ2-1
TGTGCCAGCAGCTTAGGGACAGGGGTTGGCAATCAGCCCCAGCATTTT	CASSLGTGVGNQPQHF	TRBV7-2	TRBD1	NA	TRBJ1-5
TGTGCCATCAGTGAGCGGGGAAGATCCTACGAGCAGTACTTC	CAISERGRSYEQYF	TRBV10-3	NA	NA	TRBJ2-7
TGTGCCAGCAGCACTCCGGGTAGTCACAATGAGCAGTTCTTC	CASSTPGSHNEQFF	TRBV4-2	NA	NA	TRBJ2-1
TGTGCCAGCAGCGAGGGAGGGGGAAGCACAGATACGCAGTATTTT	CASSEGGGSTDTQYF	TRBV9	NA	NA	TRBJ2-3
TGTGCCAGCAGTGGGCCGACAGGCCCCTTGCCGGGAAACATTCAGTACTTC	CASSGPTGPLPGNIQYF	TRBV6-1	NA	once	TRBJ2-4
TGTGCCAGCAGCCCTGGACAGACCAATGAAAAACTGTTTTTT	CASSPGQTNEKLFF	TRBV5-4	NA	NA	TRBJ1-4
TGTGCCAGCAGCTTGGATCAGTACAATGAGCAGTTCTTC	CASSLDQYNEQFF	TRBV5-4	NA	NA	TRBJ2-1
TGCGCCAGCAGCTTGGGAGGCGGAGTCGAGCAGTACTTC	CASSLGGGVEQYF	TRBV5-1	NA	NA	TRBJ2-7
TGCAGCGTTGAATTGATTCGGGAGACCCAGTACTTC	CSVELIRETQYF	TRBV29-1	NA	NA	TRBJ2-5
TGTGCCACCACTAGGGCCGGCCCCTACGAGCAGTACTTC	CATTRAGPYEQYF	TRBV28	NA	NA	TRBJ2-7
TGTGCTAGCAGCTTAACCCCAGGGTACACCGGGGAGCTGTTTTTT	CASSLTPGYTGELFF	TRBV7-7	NA	NA	TRBJ2-2
TGCGCCAGCAGCCGGCTTAGCGGGAGCTGGACAGATACGCAGTATTTT	CASSRLSGSWTDTQYF	TRBV4-3	TRBD2	NA	TRBJ2-3
TGTGCCAGCAGTTCCGGACAGGGCAGTCAGCCCCAGCATTTT	CASSSGQGSQPQHF	TRBV28	TRBD1	NA	TRBJ1-5
TGTGCCTGGAGCAGGGTTTGGGGGGAGAGCGGGGAGACCCAGTACTTC	CAWSRVWGESGETQYF	TRBV30	NA	NA	TRBJ2-5
TGTGCCAGCAGTTCGGACAGGGTTGATCAGCCCCAGCATTTT	CASSSDRVDQPQHF	TRBV28	TRBD1	few	TRBJ1-5
TGCAGTGCTAGAGCTGACACTGAAGCTTTCTTT	CSARADTEAFF	TRBV20-1	NA	NA	TRBJ1-1
TGTGCCAGCAGCTACGGAGAAGCAACTAATGAAAAACTGTTTTTT	CASSYGEATNEKLFF	TRBV13	NA	few	TRBJ1-4
TGTGCCAGTAGCCACCGGGACAGGGGACCTAACGGGGAGCTGTTTTTT	CASSHRDRGPNGELFF	TRBV19	TRBD1	NA	TRBJ2-2
TGTGCCAGCAGCCCAAAGGGACTAGCGGGAGGAGGCACCGGGGAGCTGTTTTTT	CASSPKGLAGGGTGELFF	TRBV2	TRBD2	few	TRBJ2-2
TGTGCCTGGAGTTCCCCAGGGGGCATTAACAGTCAGTACTTC	CAWSSPGGINSQYF	TRBV30	TRBD1	NA	TRBJ2-4
TGCGCCAGCACCGGCCAAGAGACCCAGTACTTC	CASTGQETQYF	TRBV5-1	NA	NA	TRBJ2-5
TGTGCCTGGAGTTCCGGGAACCAAGAGACCCAGTACTTC	CAWSSGNQETQYF	TRBV30	NA	NA	TRBJ2-5
TGTGCCAGCAGCTTAGGATGGAGTGAGGAGACCCAGTACTTC	CASSLGWSEETQYF	TRBV7-9	NA	NA	TRBJ2-5
TGTGCCAGCAGTTTGGGGGGTAGCGTCTACGAGCAGTACTTC	CASSLGGSVYEQYF	TRBV28	NA	NA	TRBJ2-7